This T cell receptor beta chain was profiled in a study of post-analysis software for immune sequencing data. Study context: Included among the disease courses, which were recorded for the cohort, were relapsing-remitting, secondary progressive and progressive-relapsing multiple sclerosis. Regarding the study as a whole: The five TRBV segments detected at higher frequency in patients than in controls included TRBV5-6, TRBV5-1 and TRBV20-1.

On this clonotype: No antigen is known for it.

Per germline, CDR1 SGHRS and CDR2 YFSETQ. There are 16 residues in the CDR3. The trim removed 3 bases at V and 5 bases at J, leaving 10 bases unmatched. Every TCR beta cDNA library bore unique molecular identifiers. Input populations of about 0.95 to 11 million T cells gave rise to approximately 500,000 cDNA molecules. One entry per CDR3 protein, called by TCRdb with MiXCR from the PCR reads. The table shows 750,000 to 900,000 distinct CDR3 sequences, with 40% to 55% occurring only once. Source material: blood. V is TRBV5-1 and J is TRBJ2-5; TRBD2 matches 10 bases. The clonotype was recovered from a girl under 18 with multiple sclerosis. CDR3 in amino acids: CASSSAVASGSETQYF. DNA for the CDR3: TGCGCCAGCAGCTCGGCGGTGGCTAGCGGGAGTGAGACCCAGTACTTC.